This TCR beta chain was captured by sequencing in a study of response to subunit inactivated influenza vaccine. Study-level results: Authors suggested that a seasonal influenza vaccination recruits few new T cells each time.

TCRdb passed the RT-PCR reads through MiXCR, listing each CDR3 protein once. Here the sample spans around 200,000 distinct CDR3 sequences, roughly 14% being singletons. This clonotype has a handful of counts. Its target is not known. This CDR3 has 17 amino acids. The trim removed 4 bases at V and 0 bases at J, leaving 10 bases unmatched. CDR1 and CDR2 (germline): MNHNS, SASEGT. The origin of this receptor is a man aged 50-60 years who received an inactivated influenza vaccine. The chain carries TRBV6-1 and TRBJ2-7; TRBD2 matches 9 bases. Source: CD8+ T cells sorted from PBMCs, taken around 5 days after vaccination. In DNA form, the CDR3 reads TGTGCCAGCAGTGGACTTCGGGTAGCGGGGGACTCCTACGAGCAGTACTTC. The encoded protein is CASSGLRVAGDSYEQYF.